This T cell receptor beta chain was sequenced for a study of human T cells and chemical hapten exposure (dated by TCRdb to about 2021). Notes on the research overall: For sensitization, 2% DPC in acetone was applied to a 2 cm by 2 cm area of upper inner arm skin. Throughout the approximately 24-week study period, patients were also given weekly therapeutic DPC doses on the scalp. Patch testing was performed on the upper back with Finn chambers containing 0.01% DPC, and the patch tests were scored after 6 days according to International Contact Dermatitis Research Group standards. The patient cohort, mostly female, included alopecia areata with under or over 50% scalp involvement, alopecia totalis and alopecia universalis. The libraries were sequenced as a pool, and the TCR yield per sample differed mostly because of small variations in library volumes within the pool. Peripheral blood TCR repertoire changes were tracked in vivo in alopecia patients during primary and secondary sensitization to the hapten diphenylcyclopropenone (DPC). Patient blood was sampled pre-sensitization (week 0) and at 2, 6 and about 24 weeks after DPC sensitization. For TCR sequencing, blood came from about 28 alopecia patients at anywhere from one to four time points (pre-sensitization, 2, 6 and 24 weeks). Beyond this particular receptor, the publication reports: Because every patient had alopecia, a presumed autoimmune disease, the patients' immune response might differ from that of healthy individuals. Significantly more large CDR3 similarity clusters were formed by expanded TCRs than by pre-sensitization or healthy control sets, consistent with antigen-driven responses. Patch test score correlated positively with the number of PT1 expanded TCRs, reaching significance at thresholds 8, 16 and 32 but not at 4. After repeated subsampling, changes were observed in the strength of the expansion versus patch-test correlation and in the threshold at which the correlation became significant. No change with DPC sensitization was found in the number of TCRs above 1 in 1000 frequency, and no evidence of global repertoire structure alterations was found.

Library preparation used RACE. The run used a NextSeq 500. During library preparation, unique molecular identifiers were attached to individual cDNA molecules so that TCRs could be counted in a quantitative, reproducible way. For every blood RNA sample, sequencing covered both the TCR alpha and TCR beta chains. The authors' analysis ran thus. The median number of TCRs per sample was 95,638, ranging from roughly 23,224 to 700,000. The Decombinator software suite was used to annotate the V, J and CDR3 of the TCR reads. For the PS versus PT1 abundance plots, all samples were subsampled to the same number of TCRs (28,000). TCRs were defined as expanded if absent before sensitization and observed at least eight times at the 2-week time point. TCRdb applied fastp at Q25 and MiXCR to the public reads, then kept only in-frame beta chains. Rows merge per CDR3 protein into single entries with the most common DNA and genes. The V and J calls here are based on TCRdb, not the publication. The sample table contains about 73,000 distinct CDR3 sequences; only one count was recorded for about 8.5% of them. Clones ranked in the top ten supply under 3.5% of the sample.

This clonotype was seen ten or more times. Its antigen remains unidentified. No per-base quality is available; no much larger clone lies one base away. The trim is 6 bases for V and 8 bases for J, with a gap of 20 bases between the germline ends. Counted from cysteine to phenylalanine, this CDR3 has 16 amino acids. Just CDR3 DNA is preserved here, 48 bases in frame from base 1. The CDR1 and CDR2 encoded by the germline V gene are SNHLY and FYNNEI. Read against the paper, the sample's time point label means: patch test 2, 6 weeks after DPC sensitization. This sample's treatment or condition label indicates: therapeutic diphenylcyclopropenone sensitization with weekly scalp DPC. Blood at each patch-test visit was drawn before the patch test was applied. Eligible patients were aged 18 to 70, diagnosed with alopecia, deemed suitable for DPC therapy, and excluded if pregnant. Unfractionated whole blood was collected in Tempus Blood RNA tubes, and total RNA was extracted from that blood.

This receptor was identified in a woman between 45 and 65 years old with alopecia areata. Some clones in this sample may be carry-over from other donors' samples. The sequenced sample was whole blood, obtained in connection with sensitization to the hapten diphenylcyclopropenone (DPC). The chain is encoded by TRBV2 joined to TRBJ1-6, with the D gene not clear enough to name. The CDR3 amino acid sequence is: CASREGLVVSYSPLHF. In nucleotide form, the sequence is TGTGCCAGCAGGGAGGGTTTAGTGGTCAGTTATTCACCCCTCCACTTT. The full variable domain, with segments outside the CDR3 supplied by the reference TRBV2 and TRBJ1-6 proteins, appears as EPEVTQTPSHQVTQMGQEVILRCVPISNHLYFYWYRQILGQKVEFLVSFYNNEISEKSEIFDDQFSVERPDGSNFTLKIRSTKLEDSAMYFCASREGLVVSYSPLHFGNGTRLTVT.